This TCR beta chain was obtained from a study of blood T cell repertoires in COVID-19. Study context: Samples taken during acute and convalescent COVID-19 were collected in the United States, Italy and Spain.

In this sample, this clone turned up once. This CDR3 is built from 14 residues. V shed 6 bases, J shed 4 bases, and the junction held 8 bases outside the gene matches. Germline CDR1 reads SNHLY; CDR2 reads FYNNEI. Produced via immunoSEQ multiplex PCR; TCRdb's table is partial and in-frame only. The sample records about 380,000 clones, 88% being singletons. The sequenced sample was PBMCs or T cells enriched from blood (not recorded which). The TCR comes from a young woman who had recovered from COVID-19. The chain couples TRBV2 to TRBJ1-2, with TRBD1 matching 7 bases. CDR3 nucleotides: TGTGCCAGCAGGGATCCGGGACAGCTCTATGGCTACACCTTC. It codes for CASRDPGQLYGYTF.